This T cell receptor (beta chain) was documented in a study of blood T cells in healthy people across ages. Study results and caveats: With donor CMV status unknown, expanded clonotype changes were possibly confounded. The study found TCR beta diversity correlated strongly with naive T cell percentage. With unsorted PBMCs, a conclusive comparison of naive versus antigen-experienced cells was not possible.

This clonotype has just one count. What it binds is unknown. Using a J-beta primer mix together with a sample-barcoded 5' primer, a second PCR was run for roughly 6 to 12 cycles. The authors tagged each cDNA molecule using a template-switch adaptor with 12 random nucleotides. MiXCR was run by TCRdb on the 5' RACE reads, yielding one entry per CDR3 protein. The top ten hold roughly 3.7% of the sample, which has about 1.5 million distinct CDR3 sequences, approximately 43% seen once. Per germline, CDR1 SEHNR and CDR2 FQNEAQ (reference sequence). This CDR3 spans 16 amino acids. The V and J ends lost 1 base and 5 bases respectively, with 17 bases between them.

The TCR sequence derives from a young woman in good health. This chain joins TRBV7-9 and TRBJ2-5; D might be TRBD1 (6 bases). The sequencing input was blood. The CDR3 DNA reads TGTGCCAGCAGCTTAGTCTGGGCCCAGGGGATGGAGACCCAGTACTTC. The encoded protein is CASSLVWAQGMETQYF.